The next 15 T cell receptor beta chains were all read from a single sample in a study of blood T cell repertoires in COVID-19. Libraries were prepared by immunoSEQ multiplex PCR; TCRdb keeps only in-frame clonotypes and omits some of them. The sample yields some 200,000 clones, around 80% seen once. What was sequenced was peripheral blood. Receptors were obtained from a human donor in a cohort sampled during active COVID-19.

The CDR3: CASNTETGNYGYTF. The CDR3 bases are TGTGCCAGCAATACGGAGACAGGGAACTATGGCTACACCTTC. The chain is built from TRBV28 and TRBJ1-2, with TRBD1 matching 7 bases. J lost 2 bases, V lost 7 bases, and 7 bases had no gene match. CDR3 length: 14 residues. Germline loops: CDR1 MDHEN, CDR2 SYDVKM.

As to this clone: This CDR3 is also generated by other DNA sequences in the sample. The V and J genes are TRBV2 and TRBJ1-5; TRBD1 matches at 9 bases. Per germline, CDR1 SNHLY and CDR2 FYNNEI. The CDR3 contains 14 residues. Trimming took 5 bases from V and 6 from J; bases not matched to a gene: 5. The CDR3 region is CASSSDRGGQPQHF. The CDR3 DNA reads TGTGCCAGCAGTTCGGACAGGGGTGGTCAGCCCCAGCATTTT. Based on the CDR3 plus reference TRBV2 and TRBJ1-5, the full variable domain is EPEVTQTPSHQVTQMGQEVILRCVPISNHLYFYWYRQILGQKVEFLVSFYNNEISEKSEIFDDQFSVERPDGSNFTLKIRSTKLEDSAMYFCASSSDRGGQPQHFGDGTRLSIL.

This chain links TRBV7-2 with TRBJ2-2, with D hard to call. This CDR3 has 13 residues. Per germline, CDR1 SGHTA and CDR2 FQGNSA. Trimming left V 5 bases short and J 0 bases short, with 4 bases between. The CDR3 nucleotides read TGTGCCAGCAGCGCGTCGAACACCGGGGAGCTGTTTTTT. Translated: CASSASNTGELFF.

This chain's CDR3 is CASSYLAGSTDTQYF. CDR3 bases: TGTGCCAGCAGTTACCTTGCGGGCAGCACAGATACGCAGTATTTT. The genes are TRBV6-5 and TRBJ2-3; tentative D call: TRBD2 (5 bases). The CDR3 length is 15 residues. Germline-derived CDR1 and CDR2 are MNHEY and SVGAGI. The V end was cut by 2 bases, the J end by 0 bases, with 9 bases between.

V gene TRBV11-2 combines with J gene TRBJ1-2; 12 bases are a match to TRBD1. Germline V gene lookup returns CDR1 SGHAT and CDR2 FQNNGV. CDR3 length: 18 amino acids. V lost 4 bases to trimming and J lost 2 bases; unmatched junction nucleotides: 11. The CDR3: CASSSTPGQGANNYGYTF. CDR3 bases: TGTGCCAGCAGCTCTACCCCGGGACAGGGGGCAAACAACTATGGCTACACCTTC. The whole variable domain, filled in from reference TRBV11-2 and TRBJ1-2, reads EAGVAQSPRYKIIEKRQSVAFWCNPISGHATLYWYQQILGQGPKLLIQFQNNGVVDDSQLPKDRFSAERLKGVDSTLKIQPAKLEDSAVYLCASSSTPGQGANNYGYTFGSGTRLTVV.

The chain employs TRBV28 and TRBJ1-2, with 7 bases matching TRBD1. J was trimmed by 7 bases and V by 3 bases; bases with no gene match: 5. Germline assignment: CDR1 MDHEN and CDR2 SYDVKM. The CDR3 is 13 amino acids. CDR3 nucleotides: TGTGCCAGCAGTTTCCCGCAGGGGGGTGGCTACACCTTC. Translation: CASSFPQGGGYTF.

The chain has TRBV4-2 and TRBJ2-1, with D possibly matching TRBD2 (6 bases). From germline, CDR1 is LGHNA and CDR2 YNFKEQ. Trimming stripped 6 bases from V and 1 base from J, with 13 bases between. This CDR3 comprises 15 residues. The CDR3 DNA reads TGTGCCAGCAGAAGGGCCGGGACTTCCTACAATGAGCAGTTCTTC. It encodes CASRRAGTSYNEQFF.

The chain links TRBV19 to TRBJ1-5, with D unresolved. The CDR3 totals 14 residues. The germline V gene has CDR1 LNHDA and CDR2 SQIVND (reference sequence). Trimming shortened V by 7 bases and J by 5 bases, and 15 bases separated the two germline ends. The CDR3 reads CASTPETWDQPQHF. The CDR3 region has the DNA TGTGCCAGTACCCCAGAGACTTGGGATCAGCCCCAGCATTTT.

This chain joins TRBV30 and TRBJ1-4; 11 nucleotides align to TRBD1. V lost 1 base and J lost 7; bases outside the gene matches: 8. The V gene's germline CDR1 is GTSNPN and CDR2 SVGIG (reference sequence). This CDR3 is 16 amino acids long. This CDR3 is CAWSADRGRVSEKLFF. The CDR3 nucleotides are TGTGCCTGGAGTGCGGACAGGGGGCGGGTTAGTGAAAAACTGTTTTTT. Complete variable domain (other parts from reference TRBV30 and TRBJ1-4): SQTIHQWPATLVQPVGSPLSLECTVEGTSNPNLYWYRQAAGRGLQLLFYSVGIGQISSEVPQNLSASRPQDRQFILSSKKLLLSDSGFYLCAWSADRGRVSEKLFFGSGTQLSVL.

The chain has TRBV24-1 and TRBJ2-4; TRBD1 is a possible D gene (6 bases). The CDR3 length is 17 residues. In germline, CDR1 is KGHDR, CDR2 SFDVKD. Between the trimmed V and J ends, which lost 2 bases and 3 bases, there was a span of 16 bases. The CDR3 DNA reads as TGTGCCACCAGTGATTCGGGGCAGGGGCTTGGCAAAAACATTCAGTACTTC. Protein product: CATSDSGQGLGKNIQYF.

CDR3 in amino acids: CATSSLEGAGTNYGYTF. The DNA for the CDR3 is TGTGCCACCAGCAGCCTAGAGGGGGCAGGAACCAACTATGGCTACACCTTC. V usage is TRBV15 and J usage is TRBJ1-2; TRBD1 matches at 7 bases. Germline CDR1 is LNHNV and CDR2 is YYDKDF (reference sequence). The CDR3 extends over 17 amino acids. V trimming: 3 bases; J trimming: 2 bases; junction bases outside the gene matches: 12.

The rearrangement links TRBV13 to TRBJ2-7; 9 bases align to TRBD2. Trimming cost V 3 bases and J 7 bases; bases outside gene matches: 4. The length of the CDR3 is 13 residues. Germline CDR1 reads PRHDT; CDR2 reads FYEKMQ (reference sequence). CDR3 nucleotides: TGTGCCAGCAGCTTTACTAGCGGGTTGGAGCAGTACTTC. It specifies CASSFTSGLEQYF.

J is TRBJ1-5 and V is TRBV3-1 (or the pseudogene TRBV3-2), with D perhaps matching TRBD1 (5 bases). Germline CDR1 is LGHDT and CDR2 is YNNKEL (reference sequence). The CDR3 covers 13 residues. Trimming shortened V by 4 bases and J by 3 bases, and 7 bases separated the two germline ends. CDR3 region: CASSRQYNQPQHF. CDR3 coding DNA: TGTGCCAGCAGCCGACAGTACAATCAGCCCCAGCATTTT.

This chain joins TRBV5-6 and TRBJ1-2, with 10 bases aligning to TRBD1. The trim removed 4 bases at V and 7 bases at J, leaving 7 bases unmatched. The length of the CDR3 is 14 residues. The germline V gene encodes CDR1 SGHDT and CDR2 YYEEEE. The CDR3 region is CASSVGQGIFGYTF. The CDR3 region has the DNA TGTGCCAGCAGCGTGGGACAGGGGATCTTTGGCTACACCTTC.

This clone was found a few times. The chain employs TRBV15 and TRBJ2-7; perhaps TRBD2 as D (5 bases). Germline CDR1 LNHNV, CDR2 YYDKDF (reference sequence). The CDR3 totals 14 residues. V lost 0 bases to trimming and J lost 2 bases, with 8 bases between them. The CDR3: CATSRDTLAYEQYF. The CDR3 nucleotides are TGTGCCACCAGCAGAGATACACTAGCCTACGAGCAGTACTTC.